This TCR beta chain was sequenced in a study of cytomegalovirus exposure and HLA in healthy donors. Broader study findings: Per a prior analysis, the majority of TCR beta V segments were productive roughly 90% or roughly 30% of the time. Cytomegalovirus association was assigned to some 160 TCR beta chains. Association of a missense DCLRE1C variant with TCR beta V- and J-gene trimming was reported in a later analysis.

About this clone itself: Its antigen remains unknown.

Use of 60 Vbeta and 13 Jbeta primers characterized the PCR. Sequencing was performed with immunoSEQ multiplex PCR; in TCRdb, only in-frame clones are kept and a portion is missing. The sample holds more than 100,000 clones, under 75% seen once. The CDR3 loop spans 13 amino acids. Germline CDR1 is MNHNS and CDR2 is SASEGT. Trimming shortened V by 2 bases and J by 5 bases, and 7 bases separated the two germline ends. The chain is built from TRBV6-1 and TRBJ2-1; no definite D call. The source of this sequence is a woman aged 40-49 years in good health and CMV-seronegative. Sequencing was carried out using PBMCs. The CDR3 spells CASSELTDNEQFF. In DNA form, the CDR3 reads TGTGCCAGCAGTGAATTAACGGACAATGAGCAGTTCTTC.